This TCR beta chain comes out of a study of control samples from healthy donors and cancer patients. CDR1 MNHNY and CDR2 SVGAGI come from the germline V gene (reference sequence). The CDR3 loop spans 16 amino acids. The V segment lost 5 bases and the J segment 0 bases; nucleotides outside the gene matches: 7. Repertoires were generated with immunoSEQ multiplex PCR, while TCRdb's copy carries only in-frame clones and drops some. The sample consists of around 180,000 clones, approximately 86% of them appearing once. This chain links TRBV6-6 with TRBJ1-3, with 7 nucleotides matching TRBD1. The sample taken for sequencing was blood. The clonotype originates from a woman aged 30 to 39 in good health. CDR3 sequence: CASSPPEGASGNTIYF. The DNA of the CDR3 is TGTGCCAGCAGTCCCCCGGAGGGGGCCTCTGGAAACACCATATATTTT.